The T cell receptor beta chain described here comes from a study of T cells expressing NK-cell markers. The germline V gene encodes CDR1 SNHLY and CDR2 FYNNEI. CDR3 length equals 17 residues. TCRdb processed the 5' RACE reads again and assigns one entry to each CDR3 protein, with no DNA. The ten most abundant clones cover over 4% of a sample with a few hundred thousand distinct CDR3 sequences. The clonotype comes from a man aged 18 to 69 in good health. Sequences were obtained from blood T cells: a sorted CD56 or NKG2C T cell subset, CD4+ or CD8+ T cells, or bulk PBMC T cells (not recorded which). This chain links TRBV2 with TRBJ2-4. The CDR3 here is CASSLEKHDRAKNIQYF. Using reference TRBV2 and TRBJ2-4 for the parts outside the CDR3, the full variable domain is EPEVTQTPSHQVTQMGQEVILRCVPISNHLYFYWYRQILGQKVEFLVSFYNNEISEKSEIFDDQFSVERPDGSNFTLKIRSTKLEDSAMYFCASSLEKHDRAKNIQYFGAGTRLSVL.